This note documents a single T cell receptor beta chain sequence. Its antigen remains unknown. Germline V lookup: CDR1 SGHTA, CDR2 FQGTGA. Between the trimmed V and J ends, which lost 1 base and 5 bases, there was a span of 11 bases. The CDR3 runs 15 residues. These data come from a study of T cells in narcolepsy. For the study at large: Healthy controls were enrolled alongside patients with narcolepsy type 1 or type 2.

TCRdb keeps only in-frame clones here, not all; method: immunoSEQ multiplex PCR. The sample lists some 19,000 clones; about nine tenths were seen once. Overall study findings and caveats: Reportedly, autoreactive clonotypes were serially detected in patients' blood but not controls'. HCRT-specific and TRIB2-specific autoreactive clonotypes appeared among same-patient CSF and blood CD4+ clonotypes.

The clonotype was recovered from a human donor in good health. Sequenced material: memory (CD45RA-) CD4+ T cells from blood. V is TRBV7-3 and J is TRBJ2-2; D may be TRBD2 (6 bases). The CDR3 DNA is TGTGCCAGCAGCTTAAACGGGGGTGGAACCGGGGAGCTGTTTTTT. As protein: CASSLNGGGTGELFF.